The 19 T cell receptor beta chains below all came from one sample that was sequenced in a study of T-cell reconstitution after alpha-beta-depleted transplantation in children. Construction of the TCRbeta library involved unique molecular identifiers. A single record per CDR3 protein comes from TCRdb applying MiXCR to the PCR reads. The sample gives 780,000 or so distinct CDR3 sequences, less than 20% of which show up once; just under 5% is in the top ten. The input for sequencing was PBMCs, mostly from graft donor cells, taken 360 days after TCRalphabeta/CD19-depleted stem cell transplant. The source of these receptors is a male patient aged 5 to 17 who had a stem cell transplant for acute lymphoblastic leukemia, so the T cells may come from the graft donor.

This chain connects TRBV12-3 or TRBV12-4 to TRBJ1-5; possible D gene TRBD1, 5 bases. The CDR3 extends over 14 amino acids. Deletions cut 3 bases from V and 6 bases from J, with 12 bases between. The CDR3 DNA sequence: TGTGCCAGCAGTTTCGGGGGGGAGAGTCAGCCCCAGCATTTT. This codes for CASSFGGESQPQHF.

This clonotype was counted a few times. The CDR3, as DNA: TGCGCCAGCAGCCATTCCGGACTAGGGCGATACGAGCAGTACTTC. Its translation: CASSHSGLGRYEQYF. J is TRBJ2-7 and V is TRBV10-1; 7 bases fit TRBD2. Losses at the gene ends were 6 bases for V and 4 bases for J; bases not matched to a gene: 12. This CDR3 spans 15 amino acids. CDR1 is WNHNN and CDR2 is SYGVQD in the germline V gene (reference sequence).

This clonotype was detected ten times or more. V gene TRBV7-9 combines with J gene TRBJ2-2, with D uncertain. This CDR3 has 16 residues. Trimming stripped 5 bases from V and 2 bases from J, with 15 bases between. Germline values: CDR1 SEHNR, CDR2 FQNEAQ (reference sequence). The CDR3 sequence: CASSQGSASNTGELFF. The CDR3 nucleotides are TGTGCCAGCAGCCAAGGCAGCGCTTCTAACACCGGGGAGCTGTTTTTT.

This clonotype has just a few counts. The rearrangement uses TRBV2 and TRBJ2-7; D not resolved. The CDR3 totals 11 residues. V lost 7 bases and J lost 3, with 7 bases in between. Germline V gene data show CDR1 as SNHLY and CDR2 as FYNNEI. CDR3 bases: TGTGCCAGCAATCGGGTCTACGAGCAGTACTTC. Amino acid sequence: CASNRVYEQYF.

This clonotype was recorded many times. This sequence joins TRBV10-3 and TRBJ1-2, with D perhaps matching TRBD1 (5 bases). CDR1 is ENHRY and CDR2 is SYGVKD in the germline V gene. The germline V and J ends were trimmed by 3 bases and 4 bases, with 15 bases remaining between them. The CDR3 has 15 residues. CDR3 loop: CAISEPAQGGYGYTF. The CDR3 bases are TGTGCCATCAGTGAACCCGCCCAGGGCGGCTATGGCTACACCTTC.

The chain links TRBV5-1 to TRBJ1-1; D not resolved. The CDR3 spans 15 residues. CDR1 is SGHRS, CDR2 YFSETQ, per germline. Between the trimmed V and J ends, which lost 0 bases and 4 bases, there was a span of 13 bases. The CDR3 sequence: CASSLVYPAGTEAFF. Here the CDR3 DNA reads TGCGCCAGCAGCTTGGTCTACCCGGCGGGCACTGAAGCTTTCTTT.

At least ten counts were recorded for this clonotype. V usage is TRBV4-1 and J usage is TRBJ2-2; unclear D gene. The ends were cut back, 3 bases at V and 2 bases at J, with 4 bases in the middle. Germline lookup yields CDR1 MGHRA and CDR2 YSYEKL. This CDR3 is built from 13 residues. The chain's CDR3 is CASSHHNTGELFF. The CDR3 DNA is TGCGCCAGCAGCCATCATAACACCGGGGAGCTGTTTTTT.

This clonotype was detected only a few times. V and J are TRBV7-9 and TRBJ2-7; a weak D match, TRBD1 (6 bases). CDR1 and CDR2 from the germline V gene are SEHNR and FQNEAQ (reference sequence). There are 15 residues in the CDR3. V was trimmed by 8 bases and J by 2 bases, leaving 19 bases between them. CDR3 amino acids: CASGPKAGATYEQYF. CDR3 coding DNA: TGTGCCAGCGGCCCAAAGGCAGGGGCTACCTACGAGCAGTACTTC.

This clonotype was seen at least ten times. The rearrangement links TRBV27 to TRBJ2-1; 12 nucleotides match TRBD2. Germline CDR1 reads MNHEY; CDR2 reads SMNVEV (reference sequence). Unmatched junction bases numbered 9, after V lost 5 bases and J lost 10 bases. The CDR3 is 15 amino acids. The CDR3 sequence: CASSRSRLAGVEQFF. Here the CDR3 DNA reads TGTGCCAGCAGTAGGTCAAGACTAGCGGGAGTAGAGCAGTTCTTC.

In this sample, this clonotype turned up a few times. One end of the junction does not line up with germline, which may come from a read error. The chain joins TRBV7-3 to TRBJ2-5; TRBD1 matches at 10 bases. The CDR3 is 17 residues long. CDR1 and CDR2 (germline): SGHTA, FQGTGA. The CDR3 DNA reads TGTGCCAGCAGCCAAACCGGACAGGGGGGAGATCAAGACACCCAGTACTTC. Translating it yields CASSQTGQGGDQDTQYF.

The table lists this clonotype with a few counts. The chain is built from TRBV19 and TRBJ2-7, with TRBD1 matching 8 bases. The CDR3 spans 16 residues. The germline V gene has CDR1 LNHDA and CDR2 SQIVND (reference sequence). J lost 5 bases, V lost 4 bases, and 13 bases had no gene match. This chain's CDR3 is CASSTPLGRGRDEQYF. As DNA, the CDR3 is TGTGCCAGTAGTACGCCCCTGGGCAGGGGGCGAGACGAGCAGTACTTC.

For this clonotype: Possible read error: a much larger clone is one base away. The V and J genes are TRBV4-1 and TRBJ2-3, with D unresolved. The CDR3 extends over 13 amino acids. The V end lost 0 bases, the J end lost 5 bases, and 6 bases lay between the germline ends. CDR1 MGHRA and CDR2 YSYEKL come from the germline V gene. The CDR3 coding sequence is TGCGCCAGCAGCCAAGATCTTGAAGATACGCAGTATTTT. Translated, it gives CASSQDLEDTQYF.

The chain combines TRBV5-1 with TRBJ2-1; D is tentatively TRBD1 or TRBD2 (5 bases each). CDR3 length: 16 amino acids. Germline loops: CDR1 SGHRS, CDR2 YFSETQ. V was clipped by 5 bases and J by 5 bases, with 20 bases between them. CDR3 in amino acids: CASSSLTRDGNNEQFF. The CDR3 DNA reads TGCGCCAGCAGTTCCCTCACTAGGGACGGTAACAATGAGCAGTTCTTC.

Only a few counts were recorded for this clonotype. J is TRBJ2-1 and V is TRBV20-1; no reliable D call. Trimming stripped 6 bases from V and 5 bases from J, with 17 bases between. Per germline, CDR1 DFQATT and CDR2 SNEGSKA (reference sequence). The CDR3 is made up of 14 amino acids. The CDR3 nucleotides read TGCAGTGCCCCGCAATTTACACTCCACAATGAGCAGTTCTTC. Translation gives CSAPQFTLHNEQFF.

V usage is TRBV29-1 and J usage is TRBJ2-1; 8 nucleotides match TRBD1. The CDR3 sequence is 15 residues long. After removal of 3 bases from V and 8 bases from J, the junction contained 12 bases not matched to a gene. Germline CDR1 is SQVTM and CDR2 is ANQGSEA. Written as DNA, the CDR3 is TGCAGCGTTGATACCCCCACAGGGGGTTTGGATGAGCAGTTCTTC. Translated: CSVDTPTGGLDEQFF.

This chain links TRBV7-9 with TRBJ1-2, with D possibly matching TRBD1 (6 bases). Germline V gives CDR1 SEHNR, CDR2 FQNEAQ (reference sequence). CDR3 length equals 17 residues. Deletions cut 5 bases from V and 4 bases from J, with 23 bases between. The CDR3 is CASSDRFDRQQGYGYTF. The CDR3 region has the DNA TGTGCCAGCAGCGACCGATTCGACAGGCAACAGGGCTATGGCTACACCTTC.

This clonotype was detected only a few times. As DNA, the CDR3 is TGTGCCAGCAGCTCCAGGGTGACTGGAAACACCATATATTTT. Amino acids: CASSSRVTGNTIYF. The chain recombines TRBV7-8 with TRBJ1-3, with D perhaps TRBD1 (5 bases). The CDR3 totals 14 residues. V was cut by 4 bases and J by 2 bases, with 9 bases left in between. From germline, CDR1 is SGHVS and CDR2 FQNEAQ. Using reference TRBV7-8 and TRBJ1-3 for the parts outside the CDR3, the full variable domain is GAGVSQSPRYKVAKRGQDVALRCDPISGHVSLFWYQQALGQGPEFLTYFQNEAQLDKSGLPSDRFFAERPEGSVSTLKIQRTQQEDSAVYLCASSSRVTGNTIYFGEGSWLTVV.

This sequence joins TRBV20-1 and TRBJ1-4, with 7 bases matching TRBD1. CDR3 length: 13 residues. CDR1 and CDR2 (germline): DFQATT, SNEGSKA (reference sequence). Trimming cost V 4 bases and J 8 bases; bases outside gene matches: 7. The CDR3 sequence: CSAMAGGEEKLFF. The CDR3 DNA follows: TGCAGTGCTATGGCAGGGGGGGAAGAAAAACTGTTTTTT.

The chain uses TRBV7-8 and TRBJ1-2; D gene uncertain. The CDR3 length is 14 residues. Between the trimmed V and J ends, which lost 2 bases and 4 bases, there was a span of 11 bases. Germline values: CDR1 SGHVS, CDR2 FQNEAQ. The CDR3 bases are TGTGCCAGCAGCTTATCCGCCCCCGGCTATGGCTACACCTTC. Protein product: CASSLSAPGYGYTF.